Each of the 11 T cell receptor beta chains below was sequenced from the same sample in a study of vaccination effects on CD4 cells after COVID-19. No antigens are known for them. Some clones are missing from TCRdb's copy, which holds only in-frame ones; the method was immunoSEQ multiplex PCR. In the table there are about 35,000 clones, about two thirds of which are singletons. Between days 9 and 11 of culture, CD4+ T cells were separated out. The starting material was CD4+ T cells from PBMCs cultured without peptide, obtained before COVID-19 vaccination. These receptor sequences come from a human donor who received a COVID-19 vaccine.

The chain is built from TRBV10-1 and TRBJ2-7; the match to TRBD1 covers 10 bases. V was clipped by 7 bases and J by 0 bases; unmatched bases: 6. The germline V gene encodes CDR1 WNHNN and CDR2 SYGVQD (reference sequence). The CDR3 has 15 amino acids. The DNA for the CDR3 is TGCGCCAGCACTCCGGGACAGGGGTCCTCCTACGAGCAGTACTTC. Translated, it gives CASTPGQGSSYEQYF.

The genes are TRBV7-9 and TRBJ2-1; 9 positions match TRBD2. Per the germline V gene, CDR1 is SEHNR and CDR2 is FQNEAQ (reference sequence). CDR3 size: 15 residues. J gave up 4 bases and V 4 bases, and 5 bases lay outside the gene matches. In nucleotides, the CDR3 is TGTGCCAGCAGCTCCCGACTAGCGGCGTACAATGAGCAGTTCTTC. Protein product: CASSSRLAAYNEQFF.

The table lists this clone with a few counts. The genes are TRBV4-2 and TRBJ2-1, with 11 bases lining up with TRBD2. Trimming at V came to 1 base and at J to 5 bases, leaving 13 bases not matched to a gene. CDR3 length: 19 amino acids. Germline-derived CDR1 and CDR2 are LGHNA and YNFKEQ. CDR3 protein: CASSQASGRSQSVDNEQFF. DNA of the CDR3: TGTGCCAGCAGCCAAGCTAGCGGGAGGAGTCAAAGCGTCGACAATGAGCAGTTCTTC.

The V call is TRBV4-1, the J call TRBJ1-3; D unclear. This CDR3 has 15 residues. Per the germline V gene, CDR1 is MGHRA and CDR2 is YSYEKL. V was pared by 0 bases and J by 0 bases, with 6 bases between. CDR3 amino acids: CASSQDGDSGNTIYF. DNA of the CDR3: TGCGCCAGCAGCCAAGACGGGGACTCTGGAAACACCATATATTTT.

The V call is TRBV27, the J call TRBJ2-2, with 9 bases that match TRBD2. The length of the CDR3 is 16 residues. V shed 1 base and J 7 bases; nucleotides not matched to a gene: 7. Germline V gene lookup returns CDR1 MNHEY and CDR2 SMNVEV (reference sequence). CDR3 DNA sequence: TGTGCCAGCAGTTTATGGGGCGGGGGGGCCATCGGGGAGCTGTTTTTT. Its protein product is CASSLWGGGAIGELFF.

The chain joins TRBV27 to TRBJ1-2; 8 bases match TRBD1. The CDR3 runs 15 residues. Germline V gene sequence: CDR1 MNHEY, CDR2 SMNVEV (reference sequence). V was pared by 6 bases and J by 4 bases, with 10 bases of the junction left unmatched. The CDR3 nucleotides read TGTGCCAGCAGCCCCCGGACAGGGCAAAGCTATGGCTACACCTTC. Translating gives CASSPRTGQSYGYTF.

In this sample, this clone turned up a few times. This chain joins TRBV3-1 (or the pseudogene TRBV3-2) and TRBJ1-1; D is unclear. Germline loops: CDR1 LGHDT, CDR2 YNNKEL (reference sequence). The CDR3 length is 15 residues. The V end was cut by 1 base, the J end by 9 bases, with 18 bases between. The CDR3 nucleotides are TGTGCCAGCAGCCAAGTTCGTGGCAGGAGGGAGAAAGCTTTCTTT. Protein: CASSQVRGRREKAFF.

The genes are TRBV12-3 or TRBV12-4 and TRBJ2-1; D is unclear. Trimming took 4 bases from V and 7 from J, leaving 5 bases between them. The CDR3 covers 11 residues. The CDR3 reads CASSWINEQFF. CDR3 sequence (DNA): TGTGCCAGCAGTTGGATAAATGAGCAGTTCTTC.

This rearrangement joins TRBV18 to TRBJ2-3; D uncertain. CDR1 is KGHSH, CDR2 LQKENI, per germline. CDR3 length: 15 amino acids. The ends were cut back, 0 bases at V and 6 bases at J, with 13 bases in the middle. Here the CDR3 reads CASSPPVRALDTQYF. The CDR3 bases are TGTGCCAGCTCACCACCGGTACGGGCTCTTGATACGCAGTATTTT.

The chain uses TRBV28 and TRBJ1-6; TRBD1 agrees at 9 bases. Germline assignment: CDR1 MDHEN and CDR2 SYDVKM. The V and J ends lost 4 bases and 7 bases, in that order; junction bases with no gene match: 5. CDR3 length equals 15 residues. CDR3 residues: CASSSPGTGNSPLHF. The DNA of the CDR3 is TGTGCCAGCAGTTCACCCGGGACAGGGAATTCACCCCTCCACTTT. Together with reference TRBV28 and TRBJ1-6, the CDR3 gives the full variable domain: DVKVTQSSRYLVKRTGEKVFLECVQDMDHENMFWYRQDPGLGLRLIYFSYDVKMKEKGDIPEGYSVSREKKERFSLILESASTNQTSMYLCASSSPGTGNSPLHFGNGTRLTVT.

V gene TRBV7-2 combines with J gene TRBJ2-3; no clear D. The CDR3 length is 13 residues. Trimming shortened V by 4 bases and J by 4 bases, and 9 bases separated the two germline ends. Germline V CDR1 and CDR2: SGHTA, FQGNSA. The CDR3 DNA reads as TGTGCCAGCAGCTCAACAACGGCAGATACGCAGTATTTT. Encoded protein: CASSSTTADTQYF.